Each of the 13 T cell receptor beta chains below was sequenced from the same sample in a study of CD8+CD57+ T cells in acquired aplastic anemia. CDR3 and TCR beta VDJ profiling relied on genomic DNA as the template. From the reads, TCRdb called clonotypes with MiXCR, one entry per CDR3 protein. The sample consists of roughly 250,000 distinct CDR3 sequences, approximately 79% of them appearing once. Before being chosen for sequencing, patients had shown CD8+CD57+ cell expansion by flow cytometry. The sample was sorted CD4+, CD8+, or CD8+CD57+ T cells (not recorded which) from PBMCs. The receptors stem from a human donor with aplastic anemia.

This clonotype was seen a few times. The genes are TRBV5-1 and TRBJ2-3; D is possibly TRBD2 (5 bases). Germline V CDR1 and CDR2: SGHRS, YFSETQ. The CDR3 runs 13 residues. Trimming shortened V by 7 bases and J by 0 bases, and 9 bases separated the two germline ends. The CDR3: CASREVSTDTQYF. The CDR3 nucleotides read TGCGCCAGCCGGGAAGTCAGCACAGATACGCAGTATTTT.

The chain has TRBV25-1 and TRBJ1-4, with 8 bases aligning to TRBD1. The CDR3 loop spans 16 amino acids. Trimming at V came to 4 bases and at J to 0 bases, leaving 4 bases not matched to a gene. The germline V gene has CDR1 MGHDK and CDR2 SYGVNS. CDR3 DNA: TGTGCCAGCAGTGTTGACAGGGGTCCAACTAATGAAAAACTGTTTTTT. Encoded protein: CASSVDRGPTNEKLFF.

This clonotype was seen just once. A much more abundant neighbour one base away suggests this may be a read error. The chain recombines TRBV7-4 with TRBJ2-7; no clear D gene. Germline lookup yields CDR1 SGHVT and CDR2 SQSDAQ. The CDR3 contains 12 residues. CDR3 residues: CASSSCPYGQYF. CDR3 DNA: TGTGCCAGCAGCTCGTGTCCCTACGGGCAGTACTTC.

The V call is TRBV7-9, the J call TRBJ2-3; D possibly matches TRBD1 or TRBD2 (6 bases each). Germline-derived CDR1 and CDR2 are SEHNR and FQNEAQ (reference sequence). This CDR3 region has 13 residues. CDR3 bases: TGTTCCCGCAGGGACGGGGGCACAGATATGAAGTATTTT. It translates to CSRRDGGTDMKYF.

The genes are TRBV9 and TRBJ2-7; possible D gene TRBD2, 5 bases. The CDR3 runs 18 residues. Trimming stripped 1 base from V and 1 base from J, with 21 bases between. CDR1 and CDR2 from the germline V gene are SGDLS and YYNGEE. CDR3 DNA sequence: TGTGCCAGCAGCGTACAAGCAGACGGGAAAGCCCTTTCCTACGAGCAGTACGTC. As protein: CASSVQADGKALSYEQYV.

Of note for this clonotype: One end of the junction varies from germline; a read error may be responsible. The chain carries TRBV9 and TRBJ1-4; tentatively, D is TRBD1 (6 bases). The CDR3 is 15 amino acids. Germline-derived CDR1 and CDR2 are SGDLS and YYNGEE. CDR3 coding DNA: TGTGCCAGCAGTCGGACAGTTGCAATTAAGGAAAACCTGTTTTTT. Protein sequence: CASSRTVAIKENLFF.

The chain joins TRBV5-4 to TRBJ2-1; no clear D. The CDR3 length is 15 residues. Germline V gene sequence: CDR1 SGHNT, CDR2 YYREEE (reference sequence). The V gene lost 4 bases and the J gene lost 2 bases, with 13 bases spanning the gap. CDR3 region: CASSMGLKTYNEQFF. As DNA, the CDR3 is TGTGCCAGCAGCATGGGTTTGAAAACCTACAATGAGCAGTTCTTC. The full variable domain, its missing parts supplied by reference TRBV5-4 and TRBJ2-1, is ETGVTQSPTHLIKTRGQQVTLRCSSQSGHNTVSWYQQALGQGPQFIFQYYREEENGRGNFPPRFSGLQFPNYSSELNVNALELDDSALYLCASSMGLKTYNEQFFGPGTRLTVL.

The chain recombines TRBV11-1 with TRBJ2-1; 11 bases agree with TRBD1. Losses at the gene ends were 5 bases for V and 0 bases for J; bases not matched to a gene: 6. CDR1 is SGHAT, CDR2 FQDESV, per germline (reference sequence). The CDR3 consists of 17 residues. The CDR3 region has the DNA TGTGCCAGCAGCAAGGGACAGGGGGACAGCTCCTACAATGAGCAGTTCTTC. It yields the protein CASSKGQGDSSYNEQFF.

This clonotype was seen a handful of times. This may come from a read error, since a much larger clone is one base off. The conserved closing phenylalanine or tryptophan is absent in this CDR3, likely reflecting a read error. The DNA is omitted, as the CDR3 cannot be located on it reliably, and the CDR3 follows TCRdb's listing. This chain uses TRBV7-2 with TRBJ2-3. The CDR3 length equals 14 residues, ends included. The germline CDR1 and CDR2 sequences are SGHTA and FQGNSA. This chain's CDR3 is CASSLDGAEQYVGL.

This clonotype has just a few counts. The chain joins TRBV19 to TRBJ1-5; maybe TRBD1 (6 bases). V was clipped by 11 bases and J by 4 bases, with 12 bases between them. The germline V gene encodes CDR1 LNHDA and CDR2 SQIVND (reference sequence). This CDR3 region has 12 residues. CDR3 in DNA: TGTGCCGCTAGGGGGTATAATCAGCCCCAGCATTTT. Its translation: CAARGYNQPQHF. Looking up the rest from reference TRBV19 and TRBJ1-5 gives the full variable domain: DGGITQSPKYLFRKEGQNVTLSCEQNLNHDAMYWYRQDPGQGLRLIYYSQIVNDFQKGDIAEGYSVSREKKESFPLTVTSAQKNPTAFYLCAARGYNQPQHFGDGTRLSIL.

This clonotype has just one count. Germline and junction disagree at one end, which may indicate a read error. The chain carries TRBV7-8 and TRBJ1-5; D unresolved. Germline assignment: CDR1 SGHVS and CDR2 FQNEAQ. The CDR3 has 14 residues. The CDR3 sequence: CASSVAGGNHPQHF. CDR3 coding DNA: TGTGCCAGCAGTGTAGCTGGTGGCAATCATCCCCAGCATTTT. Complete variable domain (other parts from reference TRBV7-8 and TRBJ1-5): GAGVSQSPRYKVAKRGQDVALRCDPISGHVSLFWYQQALGQGPEFLTYFQNEAQLDKSGLPSDRFFAERPEGSVSTLKIQRTQQEDSAVYLCASSVAGGNHPQHFGDGTRLSIL.

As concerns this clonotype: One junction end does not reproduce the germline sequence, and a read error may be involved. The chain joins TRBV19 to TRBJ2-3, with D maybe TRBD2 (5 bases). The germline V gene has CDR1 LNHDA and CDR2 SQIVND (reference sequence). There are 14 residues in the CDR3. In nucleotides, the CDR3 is TGTGCCAGTAGTATCACGAGAGGGCCTACTGAGCAGTTTTTC. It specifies CASSITRGPTEQFF.

The CDR3 region has the DNA TGTGCCAGCAGCCATACATGTAGCAATCAGCCCCAGCATTTT. Protein sequence: CASSHTCSNQPQHF. The chain recombines TRBV5-5 with TRBJ1-5; no clear D gene. V lost 4 bases to trimming and J lost 0 bases, with 8 bases between them. Germline V gene lookup returns CDR1 SGHKS and CDR2 YYEKEE (reference sequence). The CDR3 extends over 14 amino acids.